Included here is one T cell receptor (beta chain) sequence, with context. Antigen specificity is unknown. This specimen comes from a study of blood T cells in healthy people across ages. About the study: T cells yielded about one barcoded beta molecule per two cells through template switching. Study-wide points: Age advanced and TCR beta diversity per million T cells fell, roughly linearly. Expanded clonotype changes were possibly confounded by unknown donor CMV status.

The length of the CDR3 is 15 residues. Looked up from germline, CDR1 is ENHRY and CDR2 is SYGVKD. Alongside a J-beta primer mix, a sample-barcoded 5' primer served in a second PCR lasting roughly 7 to 12 cycles. Each cDNA molecule received a tag from a template-switch adaptor that had 12 random nucleotides. Via MiXCR, TCRdb re-called the 5' RACE reads, giving one row per CDR3 protein. In the table there are about 650,000 distinct CDR3 sequences, 45% to 60% of which are singletons. The TCR comes from a woman of 80 years or more in good health. The chain uses TRBV10-3 and TRBJ2-5; no clear D gene. The last part of the DNA fits TRBJ2-1 better; the J call may be wrong. The specimen sequenced was blood. The CDR3 loop is CAITSSPSQEETQFF. In nucleotides, the CDR3 is TGTGCCATCACCTCATCGCCCTCCCAGGAAGAGACCCAGTTCTTC.